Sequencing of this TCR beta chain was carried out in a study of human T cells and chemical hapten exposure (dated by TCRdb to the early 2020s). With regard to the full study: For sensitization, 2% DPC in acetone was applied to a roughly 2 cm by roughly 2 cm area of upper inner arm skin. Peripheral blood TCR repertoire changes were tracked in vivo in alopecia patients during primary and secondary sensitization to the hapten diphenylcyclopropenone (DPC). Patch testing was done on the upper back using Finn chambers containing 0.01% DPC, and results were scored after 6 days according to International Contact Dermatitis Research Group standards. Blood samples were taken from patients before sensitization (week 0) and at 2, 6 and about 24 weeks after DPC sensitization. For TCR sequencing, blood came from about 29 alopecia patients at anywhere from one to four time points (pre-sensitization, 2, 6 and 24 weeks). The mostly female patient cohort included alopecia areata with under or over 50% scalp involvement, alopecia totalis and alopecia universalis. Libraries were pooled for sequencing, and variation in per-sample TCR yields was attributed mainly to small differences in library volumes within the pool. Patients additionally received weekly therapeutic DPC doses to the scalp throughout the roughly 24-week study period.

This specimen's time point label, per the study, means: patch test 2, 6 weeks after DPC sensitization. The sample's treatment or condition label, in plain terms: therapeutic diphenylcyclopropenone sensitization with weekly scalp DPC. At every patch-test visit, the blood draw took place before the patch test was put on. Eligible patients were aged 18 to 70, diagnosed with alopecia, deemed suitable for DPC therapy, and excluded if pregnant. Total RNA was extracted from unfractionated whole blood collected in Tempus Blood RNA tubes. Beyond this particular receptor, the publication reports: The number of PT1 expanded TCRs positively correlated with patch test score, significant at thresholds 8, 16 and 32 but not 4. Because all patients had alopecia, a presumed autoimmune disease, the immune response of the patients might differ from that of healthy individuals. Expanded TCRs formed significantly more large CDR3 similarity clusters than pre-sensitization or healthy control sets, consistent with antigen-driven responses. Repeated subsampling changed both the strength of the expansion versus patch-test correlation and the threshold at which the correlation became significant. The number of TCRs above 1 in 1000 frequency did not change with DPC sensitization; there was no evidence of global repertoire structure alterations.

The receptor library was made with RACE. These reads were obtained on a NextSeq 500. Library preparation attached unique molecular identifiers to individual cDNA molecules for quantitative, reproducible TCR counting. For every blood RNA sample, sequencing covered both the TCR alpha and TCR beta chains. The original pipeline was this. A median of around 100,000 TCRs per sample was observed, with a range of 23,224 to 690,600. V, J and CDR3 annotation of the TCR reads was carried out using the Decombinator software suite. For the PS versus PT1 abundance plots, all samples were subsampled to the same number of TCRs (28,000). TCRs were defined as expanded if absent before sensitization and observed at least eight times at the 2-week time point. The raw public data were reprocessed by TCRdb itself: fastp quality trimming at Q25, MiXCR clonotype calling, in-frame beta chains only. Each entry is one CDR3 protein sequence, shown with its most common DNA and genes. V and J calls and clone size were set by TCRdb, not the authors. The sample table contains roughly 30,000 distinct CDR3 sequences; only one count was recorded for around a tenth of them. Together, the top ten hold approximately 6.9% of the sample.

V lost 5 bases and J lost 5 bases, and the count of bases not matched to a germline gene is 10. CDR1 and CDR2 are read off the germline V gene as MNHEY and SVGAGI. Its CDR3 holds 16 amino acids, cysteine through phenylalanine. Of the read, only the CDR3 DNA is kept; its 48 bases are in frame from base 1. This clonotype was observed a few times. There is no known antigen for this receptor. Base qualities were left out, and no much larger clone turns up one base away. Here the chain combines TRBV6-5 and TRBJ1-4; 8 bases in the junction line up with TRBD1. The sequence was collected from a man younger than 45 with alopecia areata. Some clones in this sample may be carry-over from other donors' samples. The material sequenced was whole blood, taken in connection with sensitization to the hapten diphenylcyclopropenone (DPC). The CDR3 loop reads CASSTQTRGRNEKLFF. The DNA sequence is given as TGTGCCAGCAGTACCCAGACCAGGGGGCGGAATGAAAAACTGTTTTTT.